The 23 T cell receptor beta chains listed next were all sequenced from one sample in a study of T-cell reconstitution after alpha-beta-depleted transplantation in children. This sample's TCRbeta library carried unique molecular identifier barcodes. TCRdb re-derived calls from the PCR reads in MiXCR, one entry per CDR3 protein. This sample has hundreds of thousands of distinct CDR3 sequences, with roughly 13% found just once. This material consisted of PBMCs, taken before TCRalphabeta/CD19-depleted stem cell transplant. The source is a girl aged 2 to 9 with congenital amegakaryocytic thrombocytopenia, due to receive a stem cell transplant.

In this sample, this clonotype turned up many times. The V and J genes are TRBV14 and TRBJ1-5, with TRBD1 as a possible D gene (6 bases). Germline V gene data show CDR1 as SGHDN and CDR2 as FVKESK. The CDR3 length is 13 residues. Trimming cost V 5 bases and J 11 bases, with 16 bases left between them. The CDR3 DNA is TGTGCCAGCAGCGCAACAGGGTTCTCTTCCCAGCATTTT. This encodes CASSATGFSSQHF.

This clonotype has at least ten counts. The chain couples TRBV10-2 to TRBJ2-3; a possible D gene is TRBD2 (6 bases). The CDR3 runs 15 residues. Deletions cut 5 bases from V and 5 bases from J, with 17 bases between. Germline assignment: CDR1 WSHSY and CDR2 SAAADI. CDR3 DNA sequence: TGCGCCAGCAGTCCGGCGGGAATGTTCATAGATACGCAGTATTTT. Translated, it gives CASSPAGMFIDTQYF.

The sample holds a few counts of this clonotype. The genes are TRBV5-4 and TRBJ2-5; no reliable D call. This CDR3 has 12 amino acids. Germline CDR1 and CDR2: SGHNT and YYREEE (reference sequence). Between the trimmed V and J ends, which lost 7 bases and 7 bases, there was a span of 14 bases. The CDR3 DNA reads as TGTGCCAGCCACGAGGCGGTGGGGACCCAGTACTTC. This codes for CASHEAVGTQYF.

The gene calls are TRBV7-8 and TRBJ2-7; D possibly uses TRBD1 or TRBD2 (5 bases each). V was clipped by 5 bases and J by 5 bases, with 19 bases between them. Looked up from germline, CDR1 is SGHVS and CDR2 is FQNEAQ. The CDR3 sequence is 15 residues long. As DNA, the CDR3 is TGTGCCAGCAGCCCACTTTTCCCGAGGGGCCACGAGCAGTACTTC. Encoded protein: CASSPLFPRGHEQYF.

V usage is TRBV7-9 and J usage is TRBJ2-7; D perhaps matches TRBD2 (5 bases). Germline values: CDR1 SEHNR, CDR2 FQNEAQ (reference sequence). V was cut by 1 base and J by 1 base, with 14 bases left in between. The CDR3 extends over 16 amino acids. The CDR3 region is CASSLGASSLSYEQYF. CDR3 DNA: TGTGCCAGCAGCTTAGGGGCTAGCTCCCTTTCCTACGAGCAGTACTTC.

Many counts were recorded for this clonotype. V usage is TRBV10-3 and J usage is TRBJ2-1; 8 bases align to TRBD2. CDR3 length equals 15 residues. V shed 4 bases and J 5 bases; nucleotides not matched to a gene: 7. Germline V gives CDR1 ENHRY, CDR2 SYGVKD. The CDR3 here is CAISGWREDNNEQFF. Here the CDR3 DNA reads TGTGCCATCAGTGGTTGGCGGGAGGATAACAATGAGCAGTTCTTC.

This clonotype was observed many times. This rearrangement joins TRBV5-1 to TRBJ2-5; D is undetermined. The germline CDR1 and CDR2 sequences are SGHRS and YFSETQ. CDR3 length equals 12 residues. Trimming took 3 bases from V and 2 from J, leaving 5 bases between them. The CDR3 DNA sequence: TGCGCCAGCAGCTCGCCGCAAGAGACCCAGTACTTC. Translating gives CASSSPQETQYF.

This clonotype has more than one count but fewer than ten. The rearrangement links TRBV19 to TRBJ2-5, with D uncertain. The germline gives CDR1 LNHDA, CDR2 SQIVND (reference sequence). The CDR3 covers 14 residues. Trimming stripped 4 bases from V and 1 base from J, with 10 bases between. The CDR3 region is CASSTAMLQETQYF. For the CDR3, the DNA is TGTGCCAGTAGTACGGCGATGCTCCAAGAGACCCAGTACTTC.

The V and J genes are TRBV15 and TRBJ1-5; perhaps TRBD1 as D (6 bases). Germline-derived CDR1 and CDR2 are LNHNV and YYDKDF (reference sequence). The CDR3 covers 16 residues. V dropped 0 bases and J dropped 7 bases, with 16 bases sitting between them. The DNA of the CDR3 is TGTGCCACCAGCAGAGATTACGGGGGCGCGGGCCAGCCCCAGCATTTT. Translation: CATSRDYGGAGQPQHF.

At least ten counts were recorded for this clonotype. CDR3 amino acids: CASSLSGSGTGELFF. The CDR3 nucleotides read TGCGCCAGCAGCTTGAGCGGTTCGGGAACCGGGGAGCTGTTTTTT. The chain has TRBV5-1 and TRBJ2-2, with a tentative D call TRBD2 (5 bases). V lost 1 base to trimming and J lost 5 bases, with 12 bases between them. Per the germline V gene, CDR1 is SGHRS and CDR2 is YFSETQ. The CDR3 loop spans 15 amino acids.

The genes are TRBV7-9 and TRBJ2-3, with D maybe TRBD2 (5 bases). The CDR3 runs 12 residues. Per the germline V gene, CDR1 is SEHNR and CDR2 is FQNEAQ (reference sequence). V was cut by 3 bases and J by 7 bases, with 8 bases left in between. The CDR3 nucleotides read TGTGCCAGCAGCTTGAGCGGTAATACGCAGTATTTT. It yields the protein CASSLSGNTQYF. The full variable domain, completed using reference TRBV7-9 and TRBJ2-3, is DTGVSQNPRHKITKRGQNVTFRCDPISEHNRLYWYRQTLGQGPEFLTYFQNEAQLEKSRLLSDRFSAERPKGSFSTLEIQRTEQGDSAMYLCASSLSGNTQYFGPGTRLTVL.

The chain joins TRBV29-1 to TRBJ2-3; 7 bases match TRBD1. This CDR3 comprises 13 residues. The germline gives CDR1 SQVTM, CDR2 ANQGSEA. The V gene end was trimmed by 7 bases and the J gene end by 2 bases; junction bases not matched to a gene: 6. The CDR3 here is CSATGRFTDTQYF. The CDR3 nucleotides read TGCAGCGCGACAGGGCGTTTCACAGATACGCAGTATTTT.

The chain recombines TRBV7-9 with TRBJ2-1; D unresolved. V dropped 5 bases and J dropped 5 bases, with 13 bases sitting between them. The CDR3 is 14 amino acids. Per germline, CDR1 SEHNR and CDR2 FQNEAQ (reference sequence). CDR3 nucleotide sequence: TGTGCCAGCAGCCCCGGGCCCCTTAACAATGAGCAGTTCTTC. Translated, it gives CASSPGPLNNEQFF.

Comments on this clonotype: One end of the junction fails to match germline, which may point to a read error. The V call is TRBV29-1, the J call TRBJ2-1; TRBD2 is a possible D gene (7 bases). Germline assignment: CDR1 SQVTM and CDR2 ANQGSEA. This CDR3 spans 15 amino acids. CDR3 sequence (DNA): TGCAGCGTCGAAGGGGGGGAAAGCCCTTGGAATGAGCAGTTCTTC. Translating it yields CSVEGGESPWNEQFF.

This clonotype was picked up a small number of times. The chain combines TRBV20-1 with TRBJ2-7; 14 bases are shared with TRBD2. After removal of 4 bases from V and 5 bases from J, the junction contained 19 bases not matched to a gene. This CDR3 is 19 amino acids long. Per germline, CDR1 DFQATT and CDR2 SNEGSKA (reference sequence). The DNA for the CDR3 is TGCAGTGCTAAGGACGGTGCCGGGACTAGCGGGAGTGGAGGCCACGAGCAGTACTTC. Its protein product is CSAKDGAGTSGSGGHEQYF.

The chain carries TRBV7-2 and TRBJ2-2; D is ambiguous. The CDR3 sequence is 15 residues long. The germline CDR1 and CDR2 sequences are SGHTA and FQGNSA. Deletions cut 1 base from V and 0 bases from J, with 6 bases between. Here the CDR3 DNA reads TGTGCCAGCAGCTTAGTTACCCCGAACACCGGGGAGCTGTTTTTT. It specifies CASSLVTPNTGELFF.

This clonotype appeared many times. CDR3 loop: CSVEAPGGSPDTQYF. The CDR3 DNA reads TGCAGCGTTGAAGCACCGGGCGGGAGCCCAGATACGCAGTATTTT. The chain carries TRBV29-1 and TRBJ2-3; 7 bases fit TRBD2. CDR1 and CDR2 (germline): SQVTM, ANQGSEA. This CDR3 comprises 15 residues. After removal of 1 base from V and 4 bases from J, the junction contained 8 bases not matched to a gene.

In DNA form, the CDR3 reads TGTGCCAGCAGCATGACCGGGACTAGCGTGTTTCGGGAGACCCAGTACTTC. This translates into CASSMTGTSVFRETQYF. The chain couples TRBV7-8 to TRBJ2-5, with 10 bases aligning to TRBD2. The length of the CDR3 is 17 residues. The germline CDR1 and CDR2 sequences are SGHVS and FQNEAQ. With 5 bases clipped from V and 5 bases from J, the junction kept 14 bases outside the gene matches.

In this sample, this clonotype turned up many times. Here the CDR3 reads CSAREVASTDTQYF. DNA for the CDR3: TGCAGTGCTAGGGAGGTAGCGAGCACAGATACGCAGTATTTT. The genes are TRBV20-1 and TRBJ2-3; tentative D call: TRBD2 (5 bases). The CDR3 sequence is 14 residues long. CDR1 is DFQATT and CDR2 is SNEGSKA in the germline V gene (reference sequence). The V gene lost 3 bases and the J gene lost 0 bases, with 10 bases spanning the gap.

This clonotype was recorded at least ten times. The chain combines TRBV5-1 with TRBJ2-3, with 7 bases that match TRBD2. Germline-derived CDR1 and CDR2 are SGHRS and YFSETQ. CDR3 length: 16 amino acids. V gave up 0 bases and J gave up 6 bases; unmatched junction bases: 10. The CDR3 DNA sequence: TGCGCCAGCAGCTTGGAACGCGGCGGGAGAGGTGATACGCAGTATTTT. This codes for CASSLERGGRGDTQYF.

This clonotype has a count of ten or more. This sequence joins TRBV20-1 and TRBJ2-7; 11 bases are a match to TRBD2. CDR1 DFQATT and CDR2 SNEGSKA come from the germline V gene (reference sequence). Trimming took 2 bases from V and 2 from J; bases not matched to a gene: 5. This CDR3 spans 15 amino acids. CDR3 sequence reads: CSARLAGGPTYEQYF. The CDR3 DNA sequence: TGCAGTGCTAGATTAGCGGGAGGGCCCACCTACGAGCAGTACTTC.

This chain joins TRBV12-3 or TRBV12-4 and TRBJ1-4, with no clear D. The CDR3 contains 13 residues. V was shortened by 7 bases and J by 8 bases, with 14 bases between the two germline ends. As DNA, the CDR3 is TGTGCCAGCAAAAAGGAGCCGGTAGAAAAACTGTTTTTT. Its translation is CASKKEPVEKLFF.

The V gene is TRBV10-3, the J gene TRBJ2-5; 9 positions match TRBD2. The CDR3 extends over 14 amino acids. Germline V gene lookup returns CDR1 ENHRY and CDR2 SYGVKD. V gave up 9 bases and J gave up 2 bases; unmatched junction bases: 7. The CDR3 region is CAISGSLGQETQYF. In DNA form, the CDR3 reads TGTGCCATTAGCGGGAGCTTGGGTCAAGAGACCCAGTACTTC.